Below, 24 T cell receptor beta chains from the same sample are listed, as sequenced in a study of spatial heterogeneity in lung cancer. Via MiXCR, TCRdb re-called the 5' RACE reads, giving one row per CDR3 protein. Here the sample spans 25,000 to 30,000 distinct CDR3 sequences, roughly 7.4% being singletons. Time point described: sample taken at primary tumor resection. For these receptors, no antigen is known. Study outcomes and limitations: How many expanded intratumoral alpha and beta TCRs were present tracked the tumor mutation count, which was a count of nonsynonymous mutations.

The sample consisted of lung tumor tissue, taken at surgery. Receptors originate from a male donor with early-stage non-small cell lung cancer.

This clonotype came up many times. V is TRBV19 and J is TRBJ2-2; weak D call: TRBD1 (6 bases). The length of the CDR3 is 14 residues. Germline loops: CDR1 LNHDA, CDR2 SQIVND (reference sequence). Trimming left V 3 bases short and J 5 bases short, with 10 bases between. The CDR3 region has the DNA TGTGCCAGTAGTATCTGGGGGCGTACCGGGGAGCTGTTTTTT. Its protein is CASSIWGRTGELFF. The whole variable domain, filled in from reference TRBV19 and TRBJ2-2, reads DGGITQSPKYLFRKEGQNVTLSCEQNLNHDAMYWYRQDPGQGLRLIYYSQIVNDFQKGDIAEGYSVSREKKESFPLTVTSAQKNPTAFYLCASSIWGRTGELFFGEGSRLTVL.

The sample holds many counts of this clonotype. V usage is TRBV10-3 and J usage is TRBJ1-1; D is unclear. The CDR3 totals 18 residues. Trimming shortened V by 2 bases and J by 7 bases, and 26 bases separated the two germline ends. Per the germline V gene, CDR1 is ENHRY and CDR2 is SYGVKD. This CDR3 is CAISEGNTRNLLWDEAFF. The DNA of the CDR3 is TGTGCCATCAGTGAGGGGAACACCCGGAACCTTTTGTGGGATGAAGCTTTCTTT.

This clonotype was detected many times. The chain carries TRBV19 and TRBJ1-2, with D possibly being TRBD1 (5 bases). The ends were cut back, 7 bases at V and 3 bases at J, with 15 bases in the middle. Per the germline V gene, CDR1 is LNHDA and CDR2 is SQIVND (reference sequence). This CDR3 has 14 residues. CDR3 in DNA: TGTGCCAGTACCCCCCCAGGGTTCGACTATGGCTACACCTTC. Its protein product is CASTPPGFDYGYTF.

This clonotype was recorded a few times. The chain recombines TRBV14 with TRBJ2-3, with 7 bases fitting TRBD1. This CDR3 comprises 16 residues. Germline assignment: CDR1 SGHDN and CDR2 FVKESK. The V gene end was trimmed by 2 bases and the J gene end by 2 bases; junction bases not matched to a gene: 7. CDR3 nucleotide sequence: TGTGCCAGCAGCCAACGGGACAGCCCTTCCACAGATACGCAGTATTTT. Protein product: CASSQRDSPSTDTQYF.

In this sample, this clonotype turned up many times. The V gene is TRBV30, the J gene TRBJ2-1; no firm D call. CDR3 length: 12 residues. Between the trimmed V and J ends, which lost 2 bases and 7 bases, there was a span of 9 bases. Germline lookup yields CDR1 GTSNPN and CDR2 SVGIG (reference sequence). CDR3 region: CAWSRQINEQFF. CDR3 nucleotides: TGTGCCTGGAGTCGCCAAATAAATGAGCAGTTCTTC.

This clonotype was observed many times. V gene TRBV7-2 combines with J gene TRBJ2-3; D gene uncertain. The CDR3 is 11 amino acids. The V gene's germline CDR1 is SGHTA and CDR2 FQGNSA. Deletions cut 7 bases from V and 2 bases from J, with 4 bases between. The DNA for the CDR3 is TGTGCCAGCACCAACACAGATACGCAGTATTTT. Translating it yields CASTNTDTQYF.

The chain is built from TRBV28 and TRBJ2-1; tentatively, D is TRBD1 (5 bases). The CDR3 has 20 residues. The V end lost 6 bases, the J end lost 0 bases, and 27 bases lay between the germline ends. Germline loops: CDR1 MDHEN, CDR2 SYDVKM. Here the CDR3 reads CASSTGIGVPTKGSYNEQFF. CDR3 bases: TGTGCCAGCAGCACAGGTATCGGTGTCCCCACCAAAGGCTCCTACAATGAGCAGTTCTTC.

The chain carries TRBV12-3 or TRBV12-4 and TRBJ2-7, with a possible D match to TRBD1 (6 bases). Trimming shortened V by 6 bases and J by 3 bases, and 18 bases separated the two germline ends. This CDR3 contains 15 residues. CDR3 sequence: CASSPWGRGSYEQYF. CDR3 nucleotide sequence: TGTGCCAGCAGCCCCTGGGGCAGGGGAAGCTACGAGCAGTACTTC.

This clonotype has a handful of counts. The J gene is TRBJ1-5, the V gene TRBV5-1; no clear D gene. Germline assignment: CDR1 SGHRS and CDR2 YFSETQ. The CDR3 loop spans 13 amino acids. Deletions cut 1 base from V and 7 bases from J, with 9 bases between. CDR3 coding DNA: TGCGCCAGCAGCTTGAGGGAGGGCCAGCCCCAGCATTTT. Translation: CASSLREGQPQHF.

This clonotype showed up many times. This sequence joins TRBV6-6 and TRBJ2-3; the match to TRBD2 covers 13 bases. CDR1 and CDR2 (germline): MNHNY, SVGAGI (reference sequence). V dropped 7 bases and J dropped 4; count of bases not matched to a gene: 5. The CDR3 contains 15 residues. The CDR3 region has the DNA TGTGCCAGCACCCGGACTAGCGGGGGAGCAGATACGCAGTATTTT. As protein: CASTRTSGGADTQYF.

In its sample, this clonotype was seen many times. The CDR3 DNA follows: TGCAGCGTTGTGGTGAATGGGGAAAAACTGTTTTTT. Amino acid sequence: CSVVVNGEKLFF. The gene calls are TRBV29-1 and TRBJ1-4, with unresolved D. Trimming took off 4 bases at V and 8 bases at J, with 11 bases between the two ends. The V gene's germline CDR1 is SQVTM and CDR2 ANQGSEA. The CDR3 sequence is 12 residues long.

V gene TRBV15 combines with J gene TRBJ2-7, with TRBD1 matching over 10 bases. Germline loops: CDR1 LNHNV, CDR2 YYDKDF (reference sequence). Trimming removed 5 bases from V and 6 bases from J; junction bases left unmatched: 7. CDR3 size: 14 residues. Here the CDR3 reads CATSVDRGLSEQYF. The CDR3 DNA reads as TGTGCCACCAGCGTAGACAGGGGGCTTAGCGAGCAGTACTTC.

This clonotype was seen ten or more times. V usage is TRBV2 and J usage is TRBJ1-6; the D is unclear. The CDR3 contains 12 residues. The V end was cut by 8 bases, the J end by 11 bases, with 13 bases between. Germline-derived CDR1 and CDR2 are SNHLY and FYNNEI. This CDR3 is CASRITRTPLHF. The DNA for the CDR3 is TGTGCCAGCCGAATTACTCGAACACCCCTCCACTTT.

This clonotype was counted many times. J is TRBJ2-7 and V is TRBV6-2 or TRBV6-3; a possible D gene is TRBD2 (6 bases). Germline V gives CDR1 MNHEY, CDR2 SVGEGT. The CDR3 sequence is 14 residues long. V was cut by 8 bases and J by 2 bases, with 16 bases left in between. Here the CDR3 DNA reads TGTGCCAGCTCAAAGGGAGGCAGGGCCTACGAGCAGTACTTC. Its translation is CASSKGGRAYEQYF.

In this sample, this clonotype turned up many times. The chain is built from TRBV7-2 and TRBJ2-5, with D unresolved. Trimming took off 1 base at V and 1 base at J, with 10 bases between the two ends. This CDR3 comprises 15 residues. CDR1 is SGHTA and CDR2 is FQGNSA in the germline V gene. CDR3 nucleotide sequence: TGTGCCAGCAGCTTAGTGTTAGGCGTCCAAGAGACCCAGTACTTC. This encodes CASSLVLGVQETQYF.

This clonotype occurred a few times. J is TRBJ2-1 and V is TRBV5-6, with a possible D match to TRBD1 (7 bases). The germline V gene has CDR1 SGHDT and CDR2 YYEEEE. CDR3 size: 16 residues. V was cut by 2 bases and J by 3 bases, with 15 bases left in between. The CDR3 loop is CASSFWGDSHYNEQFF. Here the CDR3 DNA reads TGTGCCAGCAGCTTTTGGGGGGACAGCCACTACAATGAGCAGTTCTTC.

The V gene is TRBV18, the J gene TRBJ2-1, with 9 positions matching TRBD2. The length of the CDR3 is 13 residues. Germline lookup yields CDR1 KGHSH and CDR2 LQKENI. V lost 2 bases to trimming and J lost 15 bases; unmatched junction nucleotides: 8. DNA for the CDR3: TGTGCCAGCTCACCAAGCTCCGGGACTAGCCCGTTCTTC. It codes for CASSPSSGTSPFF.

The chain couples TRBV2 to TRBJ2-1; TRBD2 might be the D (5 bases). In germline, CDR1 is SNHLY, CDR2 FYNNEI. Deletions cut 6 bases from V and 4 bases from J, with 13 bases between. The CDR3 is 14 residues long. DNA for the CDR3: TGTGCCAGCAGCCAAAACCGGGATTACAATGAGCAGTTCTTC. Amino acid sequence: CASSQNRDYNEQFF.

This clonotype showed up many times. The V and J genes are TRBV4-3 and TRBJ2-1; 8 bases are shared with TRBD1. The germline V gene has CDR1 LGHNA and CDR2 YSLEER. The ends lost 0 bases at V and 3 bases at J; junction bases unmatched: 7. This CDR3 is 17 amino acids long. The CDR3 here is CASSQDPQGAIYNEQFF. CDR3 bases: TGCGCCAGCAGCCAAGACCCCCAGGGGGCGATCTACAATGAGCAGTTCTTC.

This clonotype was seen only a few times. The CDR3 protein is CASSFPGQGGETQYF. Written as DNA, the CDR3 is TGCGCCAGCAGCTTTCCCGGACAGGGAGGAGAGACCCAGTACTTC. This chain uses TRBV5-1 with TRBJ2-5; 8 positions match TRBD1. With V trimmed by 2 bases and J by 4 bases, 7 bases remained unmatched. The CDR3 runs 15 residues. From germline, CDR1 is SGHRS and CDR2 YFSETQ. Full variable domain (outside the CDR3, taken from reference TRBV5-1 and TRBJ2-5): KAGVTQTPRYLIKTRGQQVTLSCSPISGHRSVSWYQQTPGQGLQFLFEYFSETQRNKGNFPGRFSGRQFSNSRSEMNVSTLELGDSALYLCASSFPGQGGETQYFGPGTRLLVL.

By its share, this clonotype is large (0.1 to 1%). The genes are TRBV12-3 or TRBV12-4 and TRBJ1-1; D gene ambiguous. The CDR3 is 13 amino acids. V dropped 4 bases and J dropped 0 bases, with 6 bases sitting between them. The CDR3 here is CASSYRLNTEAFF. CDR3 bases: TGTGCCAGCAGTTACCGCCTGAACACTGAAGCTTTCTTT.

This clonotype is a singleton in its sample. The chain recombines TRBV5-1 with TRBJ2-1; unclear D gene. The germline gives CDR1 SGHRS, CDR2 YFSETQ. Trimming took off 0 bases at V and 4 bases at J, with 5 bases between the two ends. This CDR3 is 13 amino acids long. CDR3 DNA sequence: TGCGCCAGCAGCTTGGCAGATTACAATGAGCAGTTCTTC. This codes for CASSLADYNEQFF.

There are many counts of this clonotype. V gene TRBV5-5 combines with J gene TRBJ2-5; weak D call: TRBD2 (6 bases). Trimming took off 4 bases at V and 5 bases at J, with 12 bases between the two ends. Germline V gene data show CDR1 as SGHKS and CDR2 as YYEKEE (reference sequence). This CDR3 spans 13 amino acids. The CDR3 reads CASSRLEGETQYF. The CDR3 DNA sequence: TGTGCCAGCAGCCGACTAGAAGGGGAGACCCAGTACTTC.

This clonotype has a count of ten or more. The chain joins TRBV29-1 to TRBJ2-3; D is possibly TRBD2 (5 bases). Trimming cost V 3 bases and J 1 base, with 8 bases left between them. CDR1 and CDR2 from the germline V gene are SQVTM and ANQGSEA. This CDR3 spans 13 amino acids. The CDR3 region has the DNA TGCAGCGTTGATGAGGGAGGCACAGATACGCAGTATTTT. Amino acid sequence: CSVDEGGTDTQYF.